This T cell receptor (beta chain) was captured in a study of T cells in Graves' hyperthyroidism and ophthalmopathy. This clonotype has ten or more counts. Hyperthyroidism had been newly diagnosed in patients aged 18 to 65, and its duration was under 2 months. Out of about 10 ml of fresh peripheral blood came the PBMCs. Authors of the study amplified TCR beta CDR3 regions from RNA transcripts. Primed by the HTBI set, a first-round RT-PCR was run on the TCR CDR3. TCRdb ran MiXCR on the multiplex PCR reads and lists one entry per CDR3 protein. The table includes roughly 740,000 distinct CDR3 sequences, about 15% detected once. The sample taken for sequencing was blood. The receptor was derived from a young man with Graves' hyperthyroidism.

CDR3 sequence (DNA): TGTGCCAGCAGCCCCACTAGCGGGAAATACAATGAGCAGTTCTTC. Its protein is CASSPTSGKYNEQFF. The chain is built from TRBV7-8 and TRBJ2-1; 10 bases line up with TRBD2. This CDR3 contains 15 residues. Unmatched junction bases numbered 5, after V lost 5 bases and J lost 4 bases. CDR1 SGHVS and CDR2 FQNEAQ come from the germline V gene.